This TCR beta chain comes out of a study of technical replicates of blood from a few donors. Sequencing was performed with immunoSEQ multiplex PCR; in TCRdb, only in-frame clones are kept and a portion is missing. The sample lists about 66,000 clones; approximately 90% were seen once. The V and J ends lost 3 bases and 2 bases, in that order; junction bases with no gene match: 3. The germline V gene has CDR1 SGHNT and CDR2 YYREEE (reference sequence). The length of the CDR3 is 14 residues. This clone was detected only a few times. Material: PBMCs. This TCR was sampled from a human donor in good health. Some clones in this sample may be carry-over from other donors' samples. The J gene is TRBJ2-5, the V gene TRBV5-4; TRBD2 agrees at 8 bases. CDR3 DNA sequence: TGTGCCAGCAGCTACGGACTAGCACAAGAGACCCAGTACTTC. Translating gives CASSYGLAQETQYF.